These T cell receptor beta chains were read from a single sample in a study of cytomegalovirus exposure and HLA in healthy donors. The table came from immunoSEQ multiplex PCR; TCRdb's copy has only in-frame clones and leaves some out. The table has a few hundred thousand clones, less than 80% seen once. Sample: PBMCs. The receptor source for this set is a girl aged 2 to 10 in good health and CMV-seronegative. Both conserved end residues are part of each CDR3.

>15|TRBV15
CATSRDNSPNTEAFF
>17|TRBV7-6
CASSSKTSGANTGELFF
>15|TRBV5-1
CASSLQGAGYNEQFF
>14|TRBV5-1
CASSSDREGETQYF
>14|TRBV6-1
CASRGDTIYNEQFF
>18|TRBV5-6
CASSFGPWGAGGRDEQFF
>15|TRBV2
CASSDRLAGLYEQYF
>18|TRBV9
CASSPQRGAGREPQPQHF
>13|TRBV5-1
CASSDVRTDGYTF
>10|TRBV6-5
CASSRYEQYF
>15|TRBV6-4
CASSDRGQGFYGYTF
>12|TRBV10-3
CAIGTDPYEQYF
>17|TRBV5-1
CASSLGLAGGPYNEQFF
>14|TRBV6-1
CASSASGGASEQFF
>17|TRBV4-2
CASSQDSPMGLNQPQHF
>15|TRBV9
CASSVEGGSTDTQYF
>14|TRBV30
CACRQVRILYGYTF
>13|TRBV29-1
CSVGLGGAEGYTF
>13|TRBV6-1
CASHAPLSQPQHF
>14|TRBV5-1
CASRPGGTLYEQYF
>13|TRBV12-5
CASGWDSSYEQYF
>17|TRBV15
CATSRDMSQGASSGYTF
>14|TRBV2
CASTVTSLGETQYF
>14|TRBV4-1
CASSSRSLDQPQHF
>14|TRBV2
CASSGGRVDQPQHF
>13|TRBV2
CASNGMGAAPLHF
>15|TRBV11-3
CASSLWGPGANVLTF